The 10 T cell receptor beta chains reported below all come from one sample, sequenced in a study of blood T cell repertoires in COVID-19. Data came from immunoSEQ multiplex PCR; TCRdb stores just in-frame clones and leaves some out. The table has 98,000 or so clones, around four fifths seen once; the top ten hold about 5%. The sample was peripheral blood. All receptors come from a man aged 55 to 69 with acute or convalescent COVID-19.

The chain is built from TRBV24-1 and TRBJ2-1; 11 bases map to TRBD2. Germline lookup yields CDR1 KGHDR and CDR2 SFDVKD. The V and J ends lost 4 bases and 4 bases, in that order; junction bases with no gene match: 5. This CDR3 contains 16 residues. CDR3 coding DNA: TGTGCCACCAGTGACACCGGGACTAGCGGATACAATGAGCAGTTCTTC. It yields the protein CATSDTGTSGYNEQFF.

The chain uses TRBV7-3 and TRBJ1-1, with 7 bases that match TRBD1. The V and J ends lost 3 bases and 7 bases, in that order; junction bases with no gene match: 11. CDR1 and CDR2 (germline): SGHTA, FQGTGA. The CDR3 runs to 15 residues. CDR3 residues: CASSFDRAVLSEAFF. CDR3 bases: TGTGCCAGCAGCTTCGACAGGGCCGTCTTGAGTGAAGCTTTCTTT.

This chain links TRBV27 with TRBJ1-4; D might be TRBD1 (6 bases). V lost 8 bases and J 8 bases, leaving 15 bases between the germline ends. CDR3 length: 13 amino acids. The V gene's germline CDR1 is MNHEY and CDR2 SMNVEV (reference sequence). CDR3 nucleotides: TGTGCCAGCGGCTTCCCGGGACAAGAAAAACTGTTTTTT. It encodes CASGFPGQEKLFF.

This clone was detected once. The chain combines TRBV19 with TRBJ1-1; possible D gene TRBD1, 6 bases. V was shortened by 5 bases and J by 5 bases, with 15 bases between the two germline ends. Germline assignment: CDR1 LNHDA and CDR2 SQIVND (reference sequence). The CDR3 runs to 14 residues. The CDR3 region is CASSLEQGTTEAFF. In DNA form, the CDR3 reads TGTGCCAGTAGTCTTGAACAGGGTACTACTGAAGCTTTCTTT.

This clone was seen just once. The chain links TRBV7-2 to TRBJ1-5; D is undetermined. CDR1 is SGHTA and CDR2 is FQGNSA in the germline V gene. There are 14 residues in the CDR3. V gave up 7 bases and J gave up 1 base, with 11 bases separating them. This CDR3 reads CASTPTGSNQPQHF. The CDR3 DNA is TGTGCCAGCACCCCAACGGGAAGCAATCAGCCCCAGCATTTT.

This clone has just one count. The V gene is TRBV6-5, the J gene TRBJ2-5, with D maybe TRBD2 (6 bases). The V end lost 4 bases, the J end lost 5 bases, and 17 bases lay between the germline ends. The CDR3 is 15 residues long. Germline values: CDR1 MNHEY, CDR2 SVGAGI. The CDR3 sequence: CASSSTGLWGETQYF. The CDR3 DNA sequence: TGTGCCAGCAGTTCCACGGGACTTTGGGGGGAGACCCAGTACTTC.

CDR3 bases: TGTGCTAGTGGTTTGGTCAATAGGGGTCGGAGCAATCAGCCCCAGCATTTT. Amino acid sequence: CASGLVNRGRSNQPQHF. The genes are TRBV12-5 and TRBJ1-5; possibly TRBD1 for D (5 bases). V was clipped by 0 bases and J by 1 base, with 13 bases between them. CDR1 and CDR2 (germline): LGHNT, FRNRAP. This CDR3 spans 17 amino acids. Together with reference TRBV12-5 and TRBJ1-5, the CDR3 gives the full variable domain: DARVTQTPRHKVTEMGQEVTMRCQPILGHNTVFWYRQTMMQGLELLAYFRNRAPLDDSGMPKDRFSAEMPDATLATLKIQPSEPRDSAVYFCASGLVNRGRSNQPQHFGDGTRLSIL.

The V and J genes are TRBV3-1 (or the pseudogene TRBV3-2) and TRBJ1-1; the D is unclear. Germline V CDR1 and CDR2: LGHDT, YNNKEL (reference sequence). The CDR3 runs 17 residues. V was clipped by 3 bases and J by 5 bases, with 22 bases between them. CDR3 sequence: CASSHLMGVGSVTEAFF. The CDR3 region has the DNA TGTGCCAGCAGCCACCTCATGGGTGTCGGGTCGGTGACTGAAGCTTTCTTT.

In DNA form, the CDR3 reads TGTGCCAGCAGTGGGGACAGGGGCAATCAGCCCCAGCATTTT. Translated, it gives CASSGDRGNQPQHF. The V and J genes are TRBV2 and TRBJ1-5; 9 positions agree with TRBD1. With V trimmed by 4 bases and J by 2 bases, 0 bases remained unmatched. The CDR3 extends over 14 amino acids. Germline CDR1 SNHLY, CDR2 FYNNEI.

This chain connects TRBV11-3 to TRBJ2-5, with TRBD1 matching over 8 bases. Germline trimming cut 0 bases from V and 5 bases from J; bases unmatched to any gene: 8. This CDR3 has 16 residues. Germline values: CDR1 SGHNT, CDR2 YENEEA. In nucleotides, the CDR3 is TGTGCCAGCAGCTTAGATCTTGGACAGGGATGGGAGACCCAGTACTTC. Translated: CASSLDLGQGWETQYF.